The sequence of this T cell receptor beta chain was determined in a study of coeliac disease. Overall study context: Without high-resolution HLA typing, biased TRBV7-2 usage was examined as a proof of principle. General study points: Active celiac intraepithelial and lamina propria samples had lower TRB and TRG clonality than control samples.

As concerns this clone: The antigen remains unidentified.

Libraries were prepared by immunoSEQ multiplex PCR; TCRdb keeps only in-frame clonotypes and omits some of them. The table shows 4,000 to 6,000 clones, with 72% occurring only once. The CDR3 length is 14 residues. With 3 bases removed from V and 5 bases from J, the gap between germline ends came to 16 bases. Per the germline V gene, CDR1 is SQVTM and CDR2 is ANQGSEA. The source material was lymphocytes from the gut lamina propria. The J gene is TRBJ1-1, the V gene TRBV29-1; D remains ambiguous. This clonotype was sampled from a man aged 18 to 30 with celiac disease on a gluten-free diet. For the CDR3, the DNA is TGCAGCGTTGACCGCCAGGTCAGTAGAACTGAAGCTTTCTTT. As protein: CSVDRQVSRTEAFF.